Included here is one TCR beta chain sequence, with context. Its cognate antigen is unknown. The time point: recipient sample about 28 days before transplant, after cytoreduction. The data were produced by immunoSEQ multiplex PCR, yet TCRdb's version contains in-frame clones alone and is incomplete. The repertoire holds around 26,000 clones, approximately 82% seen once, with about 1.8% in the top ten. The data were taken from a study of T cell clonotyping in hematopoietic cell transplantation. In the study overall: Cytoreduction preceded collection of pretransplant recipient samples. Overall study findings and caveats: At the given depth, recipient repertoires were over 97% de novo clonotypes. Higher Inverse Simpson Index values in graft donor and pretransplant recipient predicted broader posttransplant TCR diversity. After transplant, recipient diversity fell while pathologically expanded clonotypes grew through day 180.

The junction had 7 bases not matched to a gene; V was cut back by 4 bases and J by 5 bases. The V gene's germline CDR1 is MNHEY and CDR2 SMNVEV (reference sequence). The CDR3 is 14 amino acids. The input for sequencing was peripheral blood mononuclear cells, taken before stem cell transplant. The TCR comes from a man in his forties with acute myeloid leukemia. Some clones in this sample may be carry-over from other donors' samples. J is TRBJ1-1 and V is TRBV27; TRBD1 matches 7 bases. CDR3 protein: CASSSGTEGTEAFF. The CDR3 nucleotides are TGTGCCAGCAGTTCCGGGACAGAAGGGACTGAAGCTTTCTTT.